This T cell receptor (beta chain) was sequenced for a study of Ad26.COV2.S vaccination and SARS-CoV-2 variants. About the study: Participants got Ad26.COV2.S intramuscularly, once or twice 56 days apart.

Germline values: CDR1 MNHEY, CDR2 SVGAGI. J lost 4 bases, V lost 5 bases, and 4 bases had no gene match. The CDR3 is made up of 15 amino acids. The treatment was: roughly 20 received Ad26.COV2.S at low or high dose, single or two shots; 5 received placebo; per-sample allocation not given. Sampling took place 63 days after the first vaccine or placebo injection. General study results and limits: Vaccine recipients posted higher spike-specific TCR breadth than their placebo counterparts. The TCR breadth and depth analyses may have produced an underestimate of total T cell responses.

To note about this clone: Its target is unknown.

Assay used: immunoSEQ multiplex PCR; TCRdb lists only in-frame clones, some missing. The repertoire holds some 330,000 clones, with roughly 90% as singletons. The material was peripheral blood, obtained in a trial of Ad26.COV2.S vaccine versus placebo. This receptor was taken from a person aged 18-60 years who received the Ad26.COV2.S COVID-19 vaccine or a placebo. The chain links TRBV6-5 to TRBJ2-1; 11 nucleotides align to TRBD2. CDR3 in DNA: TGTGCCAGCAGTCGGACTAGCGGGCCTTACAATGAGCAGTTCTTC. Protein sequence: CASSRTSGPYNEQFF.